This is a list of T cell receptor beta chains from one sample in a study of beta chain features in type 1 diabetes. Here immunoSEQ multiplex PCR was the method, and the copy in TCRdb shows in-frame clones only, minus some. The table includes about 240,000 clones, 25% to 30% detected once. Sequencing was carried out using central memory CD4+ T cells from blood. The receptors were gathered from a man aged 25-45 years in good health. The CDR3 runs from the conserved cysteine through the conserved F or W. The order of the fields is CDR3 DNA, CDR3 protein, V gene, D gene, J gene, clone size. D genes are given only for firm matches. Clone size appears in some rows only: once, few, many, or a class for an expanded clone.

cdr3_nt: TGTGCCAGCAGCTTAGGTGTCTGGCGGGAGCGGGATGAGCAGTTCTTC; cdr3_aa: CASSLGVWRERDEQFF; v_call: TRBV11-2; d_call: TRBD2; j_call: TRBJ2-1; clone_size: many
cdr3_nt: TGTGCCAGCTCACCTAGCAATCTCCCCCATGAGCAGTTCTTC; cdr3_aa: CASSPSNLPHEQFF; v_call: TRBV18; d_call: -; j_call: TRBJ2-1; clone_size: -
cdr3_nt: TGTGCCATCAGTGCCGGGACTAGCGGGACCAGCGGAGCAGATACGCAGTATTTT; cdr3_aa: CAISAGTSGTSGADTQYF; v_call: TRBV10-3; d_call: TRBD2; j_call: TRBJ2-3; clone_size: -
cdr3_nt: TGTGCCAGCAGCTTAGCGCTAACAGGGACCCAAGAGACCCAGTACTTC; cdr3_aa: CASSLALTGTQETQYF; v_call: TRBV7-9; d_call: -; j_call: TRBJ2-5; clone_size: many
cdr3_nt: TGTGCCAGCAGCAAAGGTTGGGCAGGAGGGGGAGTTGAAAAACTGTTTTTT; cdr3_aa: CASSKGWAGGGVEKLFF; v_call: TRBV21-1; d_call: -; j_call: TRBJ1-4; clone_size: few
cdr3_nt: TGTGCCAGCAGTGAGCAGTCCTACGAGCAGTACTTC; cdr3_aa: CASSEQSYEQYF; v_call: TRBV28; d_call: -; j_call: TRBJ2-7; clone_size: few
cdr3_nt: TGCGCCAGCAGCTTGGAGCCCCCCGGGGGAGACACCGGGGAGCTGTTTTTT; cdr3_aa: CASSLEPPGGDTGELFF; v_call: TRBV5-1; d_call: -; j_call: TRBJ2-2; clone_size: -
cdr3_nt: TGCAGCGCCGGGGACAGGCAAGAGACCCAGTACTTC; cdr3_aa: CSAGDRQETQYF; v_call: TRBV29-1; d_call: TRBD1; j_call: TRBJ2-5; clone_size: few
cdr3_nt: TGTGCCAGCAGCCCCTCTAGTGTTACCTCCTACGAGCAGTACTTC; cdr3_aa: CASSPSSVTSYEQYF; v_call: TRBV7-2; d_call: -; j_call: TRBJ2-7; clone_size: -
cdr3_nt: TGTGCCAGCAGCTCGGACAGGGGAGTGGGCTATGGCTACACCTTC; cdr3_aa: CASSSDRGVGYGYTF; v_call: TRBV11-2; d_call: TRBD1; j_call: TRBJ1-2; clone_size: -
cdr3_nt: TGTGCCTGGAGTCCTACTAGCGGGAGGGATGCTGAGCAGTTCTTC; cdr3_aa: CAWSPTSGRDAEQFF; v_call: TRBV30; d_call: TRBD2; j_call: TRBJ2-1; clone_size: few
cdr3_nt: TGCGCCAGCAGCCGGGACAGGCTCGAGACCCAGTACTTC; cdr3_aa: CASSRDRLETQYF; v_call: TRBV5-1; d_call: TRBD1; j_call: TRBJ2-5; clone_size: -
cdr3_nt: TGTGCCAGAAGCTTTCAAACCCCCACTTCAGGGGCAGATACGCAGTATTTT; cdr3_aa: CARSFQTPTSGADTQYF; v_call: TRBV5-3; d_call: -; j_call: TRBJ2-3; clone_size: -
cdr3_nt: TGTGCCAGCAGTGGGACTAGCGGGGGCACAGATACGCAGTATTTT; cdr3_aa: CASSGTSGGTDTQYF; v_call: TRBV7-9; d_call: TRBD2; j_call: TRBJ2-3; clone_size: -
cdr3_nt: TGTGCCAGCAGACCCAACGGGCCTCATGAGCAGTTCTTC; cdr3_aa: CASRPNGPHEQFF; v_call: TRBV11-2; d_call: -; j_call: TRBJ2-1; clone_size: -
cdr3_nt: TGCAGCGTACAGGGTTTGGGGGAGACCCAGTACTTC; cdr3_aa: CSVQGLGETQYF; v_call: TRBV29-1; d_call: -; j_call: TRBJ2-5; clone_size: -